This paragraph covers one T cell receptor (beta chain) sequence. The sample belongs to a study of blood T cell repertoires in COVID-19. Study details: Material from acute and convalescent COVID-19 was sourced from the United States, Italy and Spain. PBMCs, B-cell-depleted T cells, or T cells were the source of the cDNA or gDNA that made up the material.

Authors' data handling: Reference gene primer amplification gave estimated nucleated cell counts. Some clones are missing from TCRdb's copy, which holds only in-frame ones; the method was immunoSEQ multiplex PCR. The DNA gave D and trimming, while V, J and clone size come from that table. Here the sample spans some 230,000 clones, approximately 81% being singletons. The sequencing sample was made of peripheral blood. The TCR originated in a woman aged 55-70 years who had recovered from COVID-19.

The CDR3 here is CAISESTGRGYTF. CDR3 nucleotide sequence: TGTGCCATCAGTGAGTCGACCGGGAGAGGCTACACCTTC. The chain joins TRBV10-3 to TRBJ1-2; no clear D gene. V gave up 0 bases and J gave up 8 bases, with 10 bases separating them. The germline V gene encodes CDR1 ENHRY and CDR2 SYGVKD. The CDR3 is made up of 13 amino acids.